This T cell receptor beta chain comes out of a study of cytomegalovirus exposure and HLA in healthy donors. The sample holds many counts of this clone. PCR was performed using 60 Vbeta and 13 Jbeta primers. The assay was immunoSEQ multiplex PCR, and TCRdb's table has in-frame clones only and misses some. The sample lists about 130,000 clones; less than 75% were seen once. Donors counted as nominally healthy when sampled, yet unrecorded immune exposures were likely. This receptor was identified in a middle-aged woman in good health and CMV-seropositive. Sequencing was done on a sample of PBMCs.

For the CDR3, the DNA is TGTGCCACCAGCAGAGATGAGCGGCCCAATAAGATTTCCTACGAGCAGTACTTC. Amino acids: CATSRDERPNKISYEQYF. The chain combines TRBV15 with TRBJ2-7; D is possibly TRBD2 (5 bases). V gave up 0 bases and J gave up 1 base, with 19 bases separating them. Germline CDR1 LNHNV, CDR2 YYDKDF (reference sequence). The CDR3 sequence is 18 residues long.